This is a list of T cell receptor beta chains from one sample in a study of shared clonotypes between healthy human individuals. Assay: immunoSEQ multiplex PCR; the TCRdb copy retains only in-frame clones and omits some. This sample has some 2.1 million clones, with roughly 95% found just once. Sequences were obtained from naive CD4+ T cells sorted from blood. These receptors were taken from a man between 18 and 35 years old in good health. Each CDR3 is given with its conserved first and last residue. A D gene is named only where the DNA matches it firmly. The listing skips clone size in some rows; elsewhere it reads once, few, many or a size class.

cdr3_aa | cdr3_nt | j_call | v_call | d_call | clone_size
CASSDGLGLAGVSEQFF | TGTGCCAGCAGTGATGGGCTAGGACTAGCGGGAGTTTCTGAGCAGTTCTTC | TRBJ2-1 | TRBV2 | TRBD2 | -
CASSQTGLETQYF | TGCGCCAGCAGCCAGACAGGGTTGGAGACCCAGTACTTC | TRBJ2-5 | TRBV4-1 | TRBD1 | -
CASSTRDGGTYEQYF | TGTGCCAGCAGTACCCGGGACGGCGGGACCTACGAGCAGTACTTC | TRBJ2-7 | TRBV6-5 | - | -
CASSTFGEQYF | TGCGCCAGCAGTACCTTCGGAGAGCAGTACTTC | TRBJ2-7 | TRBV10-2 | - | -
CAISESTGQKQPQHF | TGTGCCATCAGTGAGTCGACAGGGCAGAAACAGCCCCAGCATTTT | TRBJ1-5 | TRBV10-3 | TRBD1 | -
CASSGTGEGELFF | TGTGCCAGCTCAGGCACAGGGGAAGGGGAGCTGTTTTTT | TRBJ2-2 | TRBV6-4 | TRBD1 | -
CASNRGQEETQYF | TGTGCCAGCAACAGGGGGCAGGAAGAGACCCAGTACTTC | TRBJ2-5 | TRBV10-3 | TRBD1 | -
CASSLLAGGVYTGELFF | TGTGCCAGCAGCCTACTAGCGGGGGGCGTATATACCGGGGAGCTGTTTTTT | TRBJ2-2 | TRBV13 | TRBD2 | -
CASRRTGGGRELFF | TGTGCCAGCAGGAGGACAGGGGGCGGCCGGGAGCTGTTTTTT | TRBJ2-2 | TRBV6-5 | TRBD1 | -
CASSLGGTGGQYEQYF | TGCGCCAGCAGCTTGGGCGGAACGGGAGGTCAATACGAGCAGTACTTC | TRBJ2-7 | TRBV5-1 | TRBD2 | -
CASSSAETQYF | TGTGCCAGCAGTTCGGCGGAGACCCAGTACTTC | TRBJ2-5 | TRBV25-1 | - | -
CASSLVPQQGSYEQYF | TGTGCCAGCAGCTTGGTTCCCCAACAGGGGTCCTACGAGCAGTACTTC | TRBJ2-7 | TRBV5-7 | TRBD1 | -
CASSPTGEETQYF | TGTGCCAGCTCACCGACAGGAGAAGAGACCCAGTACTTC | TRBJ2-5 | TRBV18 | - | -
CASRSLNFYEQYF | TGTGCCAGCAGGTCCCTAAACTTCTACGAGCAGTACTTC | TRBJ2-7 | TRBV2 | - | -
CASSDRSAGSGNTIYF | TGTGCCAGCAGTGACAGGTCTGCGGGGTCTGGAAACACCATATATTTT | TRBJ1-3 | TRBV6-1 | - | -
CSVEDEAPGPDTQYF | TGCAGCGTTGAAGATGAGGCACCGGGCCCAGATACGCAGTATTTT | TRBJ2-3 | TRBV29-1 | - | -
CASSSGTSGGETQYF | TGCGCCAGCAGCTCAGGGACTAGCGGGGGAGAGACCCAGTACTTC | TRBJ2-5 | TRBV5-1 | TRBD2 | -
CAWSPGQGGSDTQYF | TGTGCCTGGTCCCCAGGGCAGGGAGGTTCAGATACGCAGTATTTT | TRBJ2-3 | TRBV30 | - | -
CASSTQISGNTIYF | TGTGCCAGCAGCACCCAGATCTCTGGAAACACCATATATTTT | TRBJ1-3 | TRBV5-5 | - | -
CASSETGDYGYTF | TGTGCCAGCAGTGAAACAGGGGACTACGGCTACACCTTC | TRBJ1-2 | TRBV6-1 | TRBD1 | -
CASTKSQKWTSGNNEQFF | TGCGCCAGCACCAAATCCCAAAAGTGGACTAGCGGGAACAATGAGCAGTTCTTC | TRBJ2-1 | TRBV5-1 | TRBD2 | few
CASSRARDRHNSPLHF | TGTGCCAGCAGCCGAGCGCGGGACCGACATAATTCACCCCTCCACTTT | TRBJ1-6 | TRBV7-9 | - | -
CASSPPVTF | TGTGCCAGCAGTCCCCCCGTCACCTTC | TRBJ1-2 | TRBV28 | - | -
CASSPNLGQKETQYF | TGTGCCAGCAGTCCGAACTTGGGACAAAAAGAGACCCAGTACTTC | TRBJ2-5 | TRBV27 | - | -
CASTRDQETQYF | TGTGCCAGCACCCGGGACCAAGAGACCCAGTACTTC | TRBJ2-5 | TRBV5-8 | - | -
CASSSIAGRLTYEQYF | TGTGCCAGCAGTTCAATAGCGGGCCGCCTAACTTACGAGCAGTACTTC | TRBJ2-7 | TRBV27 | TRBD2 | -
CASSRDRNQPQHF | TGTGCCAGCAGCAGGGACAGGAATCAGCCCCAGCATTTT | TRBJ1-5 | TRBV7-8 | TRBD1 | -
CASSLNHKYEQYF | TGTGCCAGCAGCTTAAACCACAAATACGAGCAGTACTTC | TRBJ2-7 | TRBV7-3 | - | -
CASSDSTGFGYTF | TGTGCCAGCAGTGACTCGACAGGGTTTGGCTACACCTTC | TRBJ1-2 | TRBV6-4 | TRBD1 | once
CSALYNEQFF | TGCAGTGCTCTTTACAATGAGCAGTTCTTC | TRBJ2-1 | TRBV20-1 | - | once
CSVRQGYGYTF | TGCAGCGTGCGACAGGGGTATGGCTACACCTTC | TRBJ1-2 | TRBV29-1 | TRBD1 | -
CASSDRQPANYGYTF | TGTGCCAGCAGTGACCGACAGCCGGCTAACTATGGCTACACCTTC | TRBJ1-2 | TRBV6-1 | - | -
CASSPRQGIDTQYF | TGTGCCAGCTCACCTAGACAGGGAATAGATACGCAGTATTTT | TRBJ2-3 | TRBV18 | TRBD1 | -
CAWSNSYNEQFF | TGTGCCTGGAGTAACAGTTACAATGAGCAGTTCTTC | TRBJ2-1 | TRBV30 | - | -
CASSYLRGRQGELFF | TGTGCCAGCAGTTACCTCCGGGGACGCCAAGGGGAGCTGTTTTTT | TRBJ2-2 | TRBV6-6 | - | -
CASRGDSQNTEAFF | TGTGCCAGCAGGGGGGACAGCCAGAACACTGAAGCTTTCTTT | TRBJ1-1 | TRBV2 | TRBD1 | many
CASSPGGAILYEQYF | TGTGCCAGCAGTCCGGGGGGGGCCATTCTCTACGAGCAGTACTTC | TRBJ2-7 | TRBV7-2 | TRBD2 | -
CASRPLNEKLFF | TGTGCCAGCAGACCGCTTAATGAAAAACTGTTTTTT | TRBJ1-4 | TRBV2 | - | once
CASSAGTSGGNYNEQFF | TGTGCCAGCAGCGCCGGGACTAGCGGGGGCAATTACAATGAGCAGTTCTTC | TRBJ2-1 | TRBV9 | TRBD2 | -
CASSRAKGWRTEAFF | TGTGCCAGCTCACGGGCTAAAGGGTGGCGGACTGAAGCTTTCTTT | TRBJ1-1 | TRBV18 | - | -
CASSVKYTNTEAFF | TGTGCCAGCAGTGTAAAGTATACGAACACTGAAGCTTTCTTT | TRBJ1-1 | TRBV2 | - | many
CASSHPRDTQYF | TGCGCCAGCAGCCACCCCCGGGATACGCAGTATTTT | TRBJ2-3 | TRBV4-1 | - | -
CASSVESSDTQYF | TGTGCCAGCAGCGTAGAATCATCAGATACGCAGTATTTT | TRBJ2-3 | TRBV9 | - | -
CASSLAQGMRYGYTF | TGCGCCAGCAGCTTGGCCCAGGGAATGAGGTATGGCTACACCTTC | TRBJ1-2 | TRBV5-1 | - | -
CASSERTSGYNEQFF | TGTGCCAGCAGTGAAAGGACTAGCGGTTACAATGAGCAGTTCTTC | TRBJ2-1 | TRBV6-1 | TRBD2 | -